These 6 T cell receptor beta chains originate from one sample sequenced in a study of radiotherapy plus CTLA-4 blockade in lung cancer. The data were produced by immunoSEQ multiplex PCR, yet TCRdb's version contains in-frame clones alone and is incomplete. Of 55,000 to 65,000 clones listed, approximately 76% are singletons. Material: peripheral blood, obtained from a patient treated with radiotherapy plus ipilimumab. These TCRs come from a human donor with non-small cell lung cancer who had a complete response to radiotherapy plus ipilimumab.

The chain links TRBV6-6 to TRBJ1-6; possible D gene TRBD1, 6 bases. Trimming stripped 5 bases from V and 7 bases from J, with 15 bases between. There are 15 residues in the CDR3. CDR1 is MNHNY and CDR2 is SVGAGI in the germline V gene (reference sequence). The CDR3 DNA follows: TGTGCCAGCAGTCCTCAGGGGCCCGGGAATTCACCCCTCCACTTT. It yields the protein CASSPQGPGNSPLHF.

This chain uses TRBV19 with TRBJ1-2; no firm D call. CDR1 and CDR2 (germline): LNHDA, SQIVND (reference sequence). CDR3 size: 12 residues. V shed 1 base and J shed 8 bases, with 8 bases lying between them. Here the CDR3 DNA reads TGTGCCAGTAGTATAGTTCCTAGCGGCTACACCTTC. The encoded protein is CASSIVPSGYTF. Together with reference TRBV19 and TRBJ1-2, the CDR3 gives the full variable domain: DGGITQSPKYLFRKEGQNVTLSCEQNLNHDAMYWYRQDPGQGLRLIYYSQIVNDFQKGDIAEGYSVSREKKESFPLTVTSAQKNPTAFYLCASSIVPSGYTFGSGTRLTVV.

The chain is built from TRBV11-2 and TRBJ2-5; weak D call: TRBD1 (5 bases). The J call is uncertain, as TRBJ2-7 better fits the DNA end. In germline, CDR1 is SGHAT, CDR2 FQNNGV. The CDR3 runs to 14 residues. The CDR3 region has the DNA TGTGCCAGCAGCTTAAATCCAGGGTGGGGCGAGCAGTACTTC. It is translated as CASSLNPGWGEQYF.

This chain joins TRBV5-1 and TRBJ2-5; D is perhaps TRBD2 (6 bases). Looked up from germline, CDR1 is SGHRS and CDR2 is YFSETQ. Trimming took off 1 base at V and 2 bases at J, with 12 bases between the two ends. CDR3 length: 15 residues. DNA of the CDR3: TGCGCCAGCAGCTTGAGTCCCGGGGGTCAAGAGACCCAGTACTTC. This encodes CASSLSPGGQETQYF.

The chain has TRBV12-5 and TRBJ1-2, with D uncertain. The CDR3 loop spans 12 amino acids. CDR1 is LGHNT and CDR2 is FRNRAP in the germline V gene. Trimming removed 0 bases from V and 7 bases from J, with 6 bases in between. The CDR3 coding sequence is TGTGCTAGTGGTTTGGTAACGGGTGGCTACACCTTC. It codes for CASGLVTGGYTF.

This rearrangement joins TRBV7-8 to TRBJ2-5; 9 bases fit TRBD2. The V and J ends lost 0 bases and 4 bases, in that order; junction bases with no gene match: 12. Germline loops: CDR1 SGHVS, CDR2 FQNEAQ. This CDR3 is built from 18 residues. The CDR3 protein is CASSLALAGGRVPETQYF. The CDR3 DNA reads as TGTGCCAGCAGCTTAGCTCTCGCGGGCGGGAGGGTCCCAGAGACCCAGTACTTC.